These 19 T cell receptor beta chains were all obtained from the same sample, sequenced in a study of T cells after somatic rescue of genetic block. Generated by immunoSEQ multiplex PCR, the TCRdb table keeps only in-frame clones and is missing some. The sample has tens of thousands of clones, 75% to 90% seen once; the top ten hold 1.6%. Sequencing input: peripheral blood mononuclear cells (PBMCs). The receptors come from a woman aged 18-29 years.

This clone was observed once. The genes are TRBV2 and TRBJ1-3; D not certain. Per the germline V gene, CDR1 is SNHLY and CDR2 is FYNNEI. There are 12 residues in the CDR3. V was trimmed by 1 base and J by 4 bases, leaving 2 bases between them. The CDR3 protein is CASSEGGNTIYF. CDR3 bases: TGTGCCAGCAGTGAAGGGGGAAACACCATATATTTT.

The rearrangement links TRBV13 to TRBJ2-2; 9 positions agree with TRBD1. V trimming: 0 bases; J trimming: 5 bases; junction bases outside the gene matches: 1. Germline V gene sequence: CDR1 PRHDT, CDR2 FYEKMQ (reference sequence). The CDR3 runs 15 residues. The CDR3 DNA follows: TGTGCCAGCAGCTTAGGGACAGGGGGTACCGGGGAGCTGTTTTTT. Translated: CASSLGTGGTGELFF.

The V and J genes are TRBV15 and TRBJ2-7; 9 bases line up with TRBD2. This CDR3 comprises 14 residues. The ends lost 6 bases at V and 1 base at J; junction bases unmatched: 4. Per the germline V gene, CDR1 is LNHNV and CDR2 is YYDKDF (reference sequence). The CDR3 is CATRSAGGSYEQYF. CDR3 DNA sequence: TGTGCCACCAGATCAGCGGGAGGATCCTACGAGCAGTACTTC.

The genes are TRBV5-4 and TRBJ2-1; 10 bases map to TRBD2. The CDR3 has 14 amino acids. The junction had 1 base not matched to a gene; V was cut back by 3 bases and J by 4 bases. Per germline, CDR1 SGHNT and CDR2 YYREEE (reference sequence). The chain's CDR3 is CASSSSGRYNEQFF. CDR3 DNA sequence: TGTGCCAGCAGCTCTAGCGGGAGATACAATGAGCAGTTCTTC.

The V call is TRBV6-5, the J call TRBJ2-7; maybe TRBD2 (6 bases). Trimming pared 6 bases from V and 3 bases from J, leaving 18 bases between. Germline lookup yields CDR1 MNHEY and CDR2 SVGAGI. The CDR3 is 15 amino acids. The CDR3 DNA is TGTGCCAGCAGAGGAAAGCGGAGGGATGACTACGAGCAGTACTTC. Translating gives CASRGKRRDDYEQYF.

The CDR3 nucleotides are TGTGCTAGTGGTTTGGTCCGGCTAGTCGGATACAATGAGCAGTTCTTC. Its translation is CASGLVRLVGYNEQFF. The rearrangement links TRBV12-5 to TRBJ2-1; D gene ambiguous. The CDR3 runs to 16 residues. V dropped 0 bases and J dropped 4 bases, with 13 bases sitting between them. Germline CDR1 reads LGHNT; CDR2 reads FRNRAP.

V gene TRBV2 combines with J gene TRBJ1-2, with TRBD1 as a possible D gene (5 bases). Trimming removed 2 bases from V and 4 bases from J, with 5 bases in between. From germline, CDR1 is SNHLY and CDR2 FYNNEI. This CDR3 has 12 residues. The CDR3 nucleotides read TGTGCCAGCAGTGAAACAGGCTATGGCTACACCTTC. This encodes CASSETGYGYTF.

The V call is TRBV9, the J call TRBJ2-1; 9 bases are shared with TRBD2. V shed 4 bases, J shed 8 bases, and the junction held 13 bases outside the gene matches. The CDR3 consists of 16 residues. Looked up from germline, CDR1 is SGDLS and CDR2 is YYNGEE. The DNA for the CDR3 is TGTGCCAGCAGCTTCCTAGAGGGCGGGAGGGTCGATGAGCAGTTCTTC. Residues: CASSFLEGGRVDEQFF.

The gene calls are TRBV2 and TRBJ2-5, with a weak D call TRBD1 (7 bases). The CDR3 loop spans 15 amino acids. Between the trimmed V and J ends, which lost 7 bases and 5 bases, there was a span of 20 bases. The germline gives CDR1 SNHLY, CDR2 FYNNEI. As DNA, the CDR3 is TGTGCCAGCACTACGGGTGGAGGGGGCTCGGAGACCCAGTACTTC. Its protein product is CASTTGGGGSETQYF.

The rearrangement uses TRBV4-1 and TRBJ2-7; D is possibly TRBD1 or TRBD2 (5 bases each). With 1 base removed from V and 2 bases from J, the gap between germline ends came to 15 bases. CDR1 is MGHRA and CDR2 is YSYEKL in the germline V gene. The CDR3 is 16 residues long. This chain's CDR3 is CASSQGYQGTAYEQYF. In nucleotides, the CDR3 is TGCGCCAGCAGCCAAGGGTATCAAGGGACCGCCTACGAGCAGTACTTC.

The chain has TRBV30 and TRBJ1-4; D is ambiguous. Per the germline V gene, CDR1 is GTSNPN and CDR2 is SVGIG (reference sequence). This CDR3 comprises 13 residues. V was cut by 4 bases and J by 4 bases, with 10 bases left in between. This CDR3 reads CAWKGSHNEKLFF. The CDR3, as DNA: TGTGCCTGGAAGGGCAGCCATAATGAAAAACTGTTTTTT.

The chain couples TRBV28 to TRBJ1-2, with D perhaps matching TRBD1 (5 bases). CDR1 and CDR2 (germline): MDHEN, SYDVKM. V lost 2 bases and J 5 bases, leaving 12 bases between the germline ends. This CDR3 spans 14 amino acids. CDR3 nucleotides: TGTGCCAGCAGTTTAGGACAACCTTCGTATGGCTACACCTTC. This codes for CASSLGQPSYGYTF.

The gene calls are TRBV29-1 and TRBJ1-1, with D possibly matching TRBD1 (5 bases). Germline loops: CDR1 SQVTM, CDR2 ANQGSEA. V lost 6 bases, J lost 7 bases, and 21 bases lay in between. CDR3 length equals 14 residues. In DNA, the CDR3 is TGCAGCGTCTGCCTCCGGGACGCCGGAGTTGAAGCTTTCTTT. The encoded protein is CSVCLRDAGVEAFF.

The chain links TRBV4-3 to TRBJ1-2; 8 positions match TRBD1. The CDR3 loop spans 15 amino acids. V was clipped by 0 bases and J by 2 bases; unmatched bases: 2. Germline CDR1 is LGHNA and CDR2 is YSLEER. In DNA form, the CDR3 reads TGCGCCAGCAGCCAAGATAACAGGGGGAACTATGGCTACACCTTC. It is translated as CASSQDNRGNYGYTF.

The rearrangement uses TRBV4-1 and TRBJ1-3; no definite D call. The ends were cut back, 1 base at V and 4 bases at J, with 14 bases in the middle. The CDR3 length is 16 residues. From germline, CDR1 is MGHRA and CDR2 YSYEKL. The CDR3 sequence: CASSQGWQAYGNTIYF. The CDR3, as DNA: TGCGCCAGCAGCCAAGGCTGGCAGGCTTACGGAAACACCATATATTTT.

CDR3 sequence (DNA): TGTGCCAGCAGCTTGCTAGCGGCGGGGGAGCAGTACTTC. Translation gives CASSLLAAGEQYF. The V and J genes are TRBV7-8 and TRBJ2-7, with 7 bases fitting TRBD2. V gave up 3 bases and J gave up 7 bases; unmatched junction bases: 6. The CDR3 contains 13 residues. CDR1 is SGHVS and CDR2 is FQNEAQ in the germline V gene.

CDR3 in DNA: TGTGCCAGCAGCCCCTACACGGTCACTGAAGCTTTCTTT. It yields the protein CASSPYTVTEAFF. The rearrangement links TRBV7-9 to TRBJ1-1; D gene unclear. The CDR3 sequence is 13 residues long. V lost 5 bases to trimming and J lost 4 bases, with 11 bases between them. Looked up from germline, CDR1 is SEHNR and CDR2 is FQNEAQ (reference sequence).

The chain links TRBV5-6 to TRBJ2-3; a weak D match, TRBD1 (6 bases). The CDR3 has 17 residues. V was cut by 2 bases and J by 0 bases, with 16 bases left in between. Germline CDR1 reads SGHDT; CDR2 reads YYEEEE. The CDR3 coding sequence is TGTGCCAGCAGCTTCAGCGTTAGGGGGTGGAGCACAGATACGCAGTATTTT. Protein: CASSFSVRGWSTDTQYF.

This clone was recorded a few times. Written as DNA, the CDR3 is TGTGCCAGCAGTTTTATCGGGTCTGAAGCTTTCTTT. Its protein is CASSFIGSEAFF. The chain has TRBV27 and TRBJ1-1; D is undetermined. The CDR3 totals 12 residues. Deletions cut 3 bases from V and 6 bases from J, with 8 bases between. Germline values: CDR1 MNHEY, CDR2 SMNVEV (reference sequence).